These T cell receptor beta chains were read from a single sample in a study of cytomegalovirus exposure and HLA in healthy donors. Measured with immunoSEQ multiplex PCR; TCRdb has only the in-frame clones, and not every one. Of 110,000 or so clones in the sample, about 85% were seen once. The specimen was PBMCs. The receptor set was obtained from a man aged 18 to 30 in good health and CMV-seropositive. The CDR3 runs from the conserved cysteine through the conserved F or W. The D gene is left open where the match is weak. Size values are once, few and many counts, or a class for expanded clones, and some rows have none.

-,TRBJ1-4,TRBD1,TRBV7-9,CATHDTGGGEKLFF,TGTGCCACCCACGATACAGGGGGCGGTGAAAAACTGTTTTTT
-,TRBJ2-7,-,TRBV7-9,CASSVGQTYEQYF,TGTGCCAGCAGCGTTGGACAGACCTACGAGCAGTACTTC
-,TRBJ1-6,TRBD1,TRBV2,CASSDGTGSSPLHF,TGTGCCAGCAGTGATGGGACAGGGAGTTCACCCCTCCACTTT
-,TRBJ1-3,-,TRBV11-2,CASSSWMRGNTIYF,TGTGCCAGCAGCTCATGGATGCGGGGAAACACCATATATTTT
-,TRBJ1-2,TRBD1,TRBV6-1,CASSQDRGTGYTF,TGTGCCAGCAGCCAAGACAGGGGAACGGGCTACACCTTC
-,TRBJ2-2,-,TRBV6-4,CASSDSRETGELFF,TGTGCCAGCAGTGACTCGAGGGAGACCGGGGAGCTGTTTTTT
-,TRBJ1-2,TRBD1,TRBV5-1,CASSSSLTGDGYTF,TGCGCCAGCAGCTCATCACTTACAGGGGATGGCTACACCTTC
few,TRBJ1-5,-,TRBV6-1,CASDRRQVDQPQHF,TGTGCCAGCGACCGTAGACAGGTGGATCAGCCCCAGCATTTT
once,TRBJ1-3,-,TRBV5-4,CASSLGPGSRNTIYF,TGTGCCAGCAGCTTGGGCCCAGGGTCGCGAAACACCATATATTTT
-,TRBJ2-7,-,TRBV10-3,CAISESMEGIPYEQYF,TGTGCCATCAGTGAGTCAATGGAGGGGATTCCCTACGAGCAGTACTTC
-,TRBJ1-5,-,TRBV28,CASNMGGNSNQPQHF,TGTGCCAGCAATATGGGGGGAAATAGCAATCAGCCCCAGCATTTT
-,TRBJ2-7,TRBD1,TRBV27,CASSPPGQIYEQYF,TGTGCCAGCAGTCCGCCGGGACAGATCTACGAGCAGTACTTC
-,TRBJ1-4,TRBD1,TRBV4-1,CASSWGQGAEKLFF,TGCGCCAGCAGCTGGGGACAGGGAGCCGAAAAACTGTTTTTT
-,TRBJ2-7,-,TRBV5-1,CASSLDTASYEQYF,TGCGCCAGCAGCTTGGATACAGCTTCCTACGAGCAGTACTTC
few,TRBJ1-2,TRBD1,TRBV6-5,CASSNRGWHGYTF,TGTGCCAGCAGTAACAGGGGATGGCATGGCTACACCTTC
-,TRBJ2-1,-,TRBV6-5,CASSLEQGNNEQFF,TGTGCCAGCAGTTTAGAGCAGGGCAACAATGAGCAGTTCTTC
once,TRBJ1-1,-,TRBV13,CASSRRDNTEAFF,TGTGCCAGCAGCCGCAGGGATAACACTGAAGCTTTCTTT
-,TRBJ1-1,-,TRBV2,CASGDRLNTEAFF,TGTGCCAGCGGTGACAGGTTGAACACTGAAGCTTTCTTT
once,TRBJ2-1,TRBD1,TRBV11-2,CASSFKPGGIAYNEQFF,TGTGCCAGCAGCTTTAAACCAGGGGGCATAGCCTACAATGAGCAGTTCTTC
-,TRBJ1-2,TRBD1,TRBV5-1,CASSLEGQGANGYTF,TGCGCCAGCAGCTTGGAGGGACAGGGGGCCAATGGCTACACCTTC
-,TRBJ1-2,-,TRBV7-9,CASSWTGGYTF,TGTGCCAGCAGCTGGACGGGGGGCTACACCTTC
few,TRBJ2-1,TRBD1,TRBV19,CASSPNRQGGGNEQFF,TGTGCCAGTAGCCCTAACCGACAGGGCGGAGGTAATGAGCAGTTCTTC
few,TRBJ1-2,-,TRBV10-3,CAISDSDYGYTF,TGTGCCATCAGTGATTCGGACTATGGCTACACCTTC
-,TRBJ1-2,-,TRBV2,CASSLNYGYTF,TGTGCCTCCTCTCTGAACTATGGCTACACCTTC
-,TRBJ1-1,TRBD1,TRBV5-6,CASSPPPPGGRTEAFF,TGTGCCAGCAGTCCTCCCCCGCCAGGGGGCCGGACTGAAGCTTTCTTT
-,TRBJ2-1,TRBD2,TRBV5-1,CASSSSMGLAGNEQFF,TGCGCCAGCAGCTCCTCGATGGGACTAGCGGGCAATGAGCAGTTCTTC
once,TRBJ1-2,TRBD1,TRBV7-9,CASSLGSGEQGTNYGYTF,TGTGCCAGCAGCTTAGGGTCGGGGGAACAGGGGACGAACTATGGCTACACCTTC
-,TRBJ2-2,TRBD1,TRBV5-1,CASSVTGGLNTGELFF,TGCGCCAGCAGCGTGACAGGGGGGTTAAACACCGGGGAGCTGTTTTTT
-,TRBJ2-3,-,TRBV6-6,CASSYYETDTQYF,TGTGCCAGCAGTTACTATGAGACAGATACGCAGTATTTT
-,TRBJ1-5,TRBD1,TRBV6-6,CASRGTGLNQPQHF,TGTGCCAGCAGGGGGACAGGTCTCAATCAGCCCCAGCATTTT
-,TRBJ2-4,-,TRBV15,CATSRDRLAKNIQYF,TGTGCCACCAGCAGAGACAGACTAGCCAAAAACATTCAGTACTTC
-,TRBJ2-7,-,TRBV7-2,CASSLDTTYEQYF,TGTGCCAGCAGCTTAGACACTACCTACGAGCAGTACTTC
-,TRBJ1-1,-,TRBV4-1,CASSQASGLGGKGNTEAFF,TGCGCCAGCAGCCAAGCTTCCGGACTCGGGGGGAAAGGGAACACTGAAGCTTTCTTT
-,TRBJ1-1,-,TRBV27,CASSWGGSTEAFF,TGTGCCAGCAGTTGGGGGGGAAGCACTGAAGCTTTCTTT
once,TRBJ2-1,-,TRBV19,CASSIVMRTHGEQFF,TGTGCCAGTAGTATCGTGATGCGAACTCATGGTGAGCAGTTCTTC
-,TRBJ2-7,TRBD2,TRBV5-1,CASSLGTSGYEQYF,TGCGCCAGCAGCTTGGGGACTAGCGGGTACGAGCAGTACTTC
-,TRBJ1-1,-,TRBV10-1,CASSERQIRGGAFF,TGCGCCAGCAGTGAGAGACAAATCCGGGGAGGCGCTTTCTTT
-,TRBJ2-1,TRBD1,TRBV7-8,CASSAPRTGMSDEQFF,TGTGCCAGCAGCGCGCCGCGGACAGGGATGTCGGATGAGCAGTTCTTC
-,TRBJ1-4,-,TRBV18,CASSPRGGEKLFF,TGTGCCAGCTCACCACGAGGGGGTGAAAAACTGTTTTTT
-,TRBJ2-1,TRBD1,TRBV18,CASSQGADEQFF,TGTGCCAGCTCGCAGGGGGCCGATGAGCAGTTCTTC
-,TRBJ2-1,-,TRBV7-9,CASSPPGRSVRGAYNEQFF,TGTGCCAGCAGCCCTCCTGGAAGGAGTGTTCGGGGGGCTTACAATGAGCAGTTCTTC